Listed here are 28 T cell receptor beta chains from one sample, sequenced in a study of shared clonotypes between healthy human individuals. The data were produced by immunoSEQ multiplex PCR, yet TCRdb's version contains in-frame clones alone and is incomplete. Altogether around 640,000 clones are present, about 96% being singletons, with the ten largest covering less than 0.13%. The naive CD8 subset, CD45RO-negative cells positively selected for CCR7, excluded terminally differentiated effector memory CD45RA+ cells. The specimen was naive CD8+ T cells sorted from blood. All receptors derive from a woman aged 25 to 39 in good health.

This chain joins TRBV28 and TRBJ2-3; perhaps TRBD1 as D (5 bases). In germline, CDR1 is MDHEN, CDR2 SYDVKM. The CDR3 extends over 16 amino acids. Trimming shortened V by 7 bases and J by 1 base, and 18 bases separated the two germline ends. CDR3 nucleotide sequence: TGTGCCAGCATCGTAGGGGCGGCGCCTGGCACAGATACGCAGTATTTT. Translated, it gives CASIVGAAPGTDTQYF.

The rearrangement joins TRBV6-5 to TRBJ2-1, with 10 positions matching TRBD1. Germline V CDR1 and CDR2: MNHEY, SVGAGI. This CDR3 region has 15 residues. With V trimmed by 5 bases and J by 7 bases, 8 bases remained unmatched. CDR3 bases: TGTGCCAGCAGTCCCGGGACAGGGGTGGGTAATGAGCAGTTCTTC. Translating gives CASSPGTGVGNEQFF.

The rearrangement uses TRBV5-1 and TRBJ1-1; no definite D call. The CDR3 extends over 15 amino acids. The germline CDR1 and CDR2 sequences are SGHRS and YFSETQ. V shed 0 bases and J shed 3 bases, with 12 bases lying between them. The CDR3 reads CASSLVRGRDTEAFF. DNA of the CDR3: TGCGCCAGCAGCTTGGTTCGGGGTCGGGACACTGAAGCTTTCTTT. Complete variable domain (other parts from reference TRBV5-1 and TRBJ1-1): KAGVTQTPRYLIKTRGQQVTLSCSPISGHRSVSWYQQTPGQGLQFLFEYFSETQRNKGNFPGRFSGRQFSNSRSEMNVSTLELGDSALYLCASSLVRGRDTEAFFGQGTRLTVV.

The rearrangement joins TRBV7-8 to TRBJ2-7; perhaps TRBD1 as D (6 bases). Germline V gene data show CDR1 as SGHVS and CDR2 as FQNEAQ. This CDR3 spans 12 amino acids. Trimming stripped 6 bases from V and 3 bases from J, with 9 bases between. The CDR3: CASRGRGYEQYF. The CDR3 nucleotides read TGTGCCAGCAGAGGCAGGGGCTACGAGCAGTACTTC.

The rearrangement joins TRBV6-6 to TRBJ2-3, with TRBD2 matching over 10 bases. Germline values: CDR1 MNHNY, CDR2 SVGAGI (reference sequence). J was trimmed by 0 bases and V by 4 bases; bases with no gene match: 1. The CDR3 sequence is 15 residues long. The CDR3: CASSSAGGSTDTQYF. For the CDR3, the DNA is TGTGCCAGCAGTTCAGCGGGAGGGAGCACAGATACGCAGTATTTT.

This sequence joins TRBV4-1 and TRBJ2-1; 11 bases align to TRBD2. Trimming cost V 2 bases and J 0 bases; bases outside gene matches: 12. Germline V gene data show CDR1 as MGHRA and CDR2 as YSYEKL. The CDR3 sequence is 20 residues long. The CDR3 is CASSQIHPGLAESSYNEQFF. DNA of the CDR3: TGCGCCAGCAGCCAAATCCACCCGGGACTAGCGGAGAGCTCCTACAATGAGCAGTTCTTC.

This sequence joins TRBV15 and TRBJ2-1; 9 bases align to TRBD2. This CDR3 is built from 14 residues. The junction had 3 bases not matched to a gene; V was cut back by 1 base and J by 8 bases. Germline values: CDR1 LNHNV, CDR2 YYDKDF (reference sequence). As DNA, the CDR3 is TGTGCCACCAGCAGAGGACTAGCGGAGCATGAGCAGTTCTTC. Translating it yields CATSRGLAEHEQFF.

CDR3 residues: CAWTPGGMEAFF. The CDR3 region has the DNA TGTGCCTGGACCCCTGGGGGCATGGAAGCTTTCTTT. The chain carries TRBV30 and TRBJ1-1, with a tentative D call TRBD1 (6 bases). Trimming removed 4 bases from V and 8 bases from J, with 14 bases in between. This CDR3 has 12 residues. Per the germline V gene, CDR1 is GTSNPN and CDR2 is SVGIG (reference sequence).

As to this clone: The sample has other DNA sequences that encode this CDR3 too. The chain carries TRBV28 and TRBJ1-2; D possibly corresponds to TRBD1 (6 bases). This CDR3 has 14 amino acids. Germline-derived CDR1 and CDR2 are MDHEN and SYDVKM. The V and J ends lost 3 bases and 2 bases respectively, with 10 bases between them. The CDR3 DNA is TGTGCCAGCAGTTTGGCCAGGGGCAACTATGGCTACACCTTC. This codes for CASSLARGNYGYTF.

The chain is built from TRBV2 and TRBJ1-5; 7 bases line up with TRBD1. Germline V CDR1 and CDR2: SNHLY, FYNNEI. The junction had 8 bases not matched to a gene; V was cut back by 6 bases and J by 3 bases. This CDR3 contains 15 residues. The CDR3, as DNA: TGTGCCAGCAGGGGGGACAGTCTCCTCAATCAGCCCCAGCATTTT. Encoded protein: CASRGDSLLNQPQHF. Filled out from reference TRBV2 and TRBJ1-5, the complete variable domain reads EPEVTQTPSHQVTQMGQEVILRCVPISNHLYFYWYRQILGQKVEFLVSFYNNEISEKSEIFDDQFSVERPDGSNFTLKIRSTKLEDSAMYFCASRGDSLLNQPQHFGDGTRLSIL.

This chain connects TRBV10-3 to TRBJ2-7, with 9 bases lining up with TRBD1. There are 18 residues in the CDR3. Germline V gene data show CDR1 as ENHRY and CDR2 as SYGVKD. The J segment lost 3 bases and the V segment lost 0 bases, leaving 12 bases of the junction unmatched. The chain's CDR3 is CAISESNFFGTGLYEQYF. The CDR3 DNA reads TGTGCCATCAGTGAGTCGAATTTCTTCGGGACAGGGCTCTACGAGCAGTACTTC.

V and J are TRBV19 and TRBJ2-1; 8 nucleotides match TRBD2. Per germline, CDR1 LNHDA and CDR2 SQIVND (reference sequence). Losses at the gene ends were 7 bases for V and 6 bases for J; bases not matched to a gene: 5. The CDR3 is made up of 13 amino acids. CDR3 loop: CASMPAGVNEQFF. CDR3 nucleotide sequence: TGTGCCAGTATGCCAGCGGGAGTCAATGAGCAGTTCTTC.

The chain combines TRBV4-1 with TRBJ2-2; D unclear. The ends were cut back, 1 base at V and 3 bases at J, with 6 bases in the middle. Germline V gene sequence: CDR1 MGHRA, CDR2 YSYEKL. The CDR3 contains 14 residues. Here the CDR3 reads CASSQVSDTGELFF. CDR3 DNA: TGCGCCAGCAGCCAAGTGTCGGACACCGGGGAGCTGTTTTTT.

CDR3 in DNA: TGTGCCAGCAGTGCCGACAGGAGGTCTGGAAACACCATATATTTT. Translated: CASSADRRSGNTIYF. V gene TRBV28 combines with J gene TRBJ1-3; possibly TRBD1 for D (6 bases). Germline V lookup: CDR1 MDHEN, CDR2 SYDVKM. This CDR3 is 15 amino acids long. The V end was cut by 5 bases, the J end by 1 base, with 12 bases between.

V usage is TRBV7-9 and J usage is TRBJ1-1; perhaps TRBD1 as D (6 bases). In germline, CDR1 is SEHNR, CDR2 FQNEAQ (reference sequence). This CDR3 spans 12 amino acids. The V and J ends lost 0 bases and 10 bases respectively, with 9 bases between them. The CDR3 DNA reads as TGTGCCAGCAGCTTAGCAAGGGGGGGAGCTTTCTTT. Translated, it gives CASSLARGGAFF.

This clone has just one count. The chain uses TRBV13 and TRBJ2-7, with a tentative D call TRBD1 (5 bases). Germline V gene data show CDR1 as PRHDT and CDR2 as FYEKMQ (reference sequence). V lost 0 bases, J lost 6 bases, and 9 bases lay in between. CDR3 length equals 13 residues. The CDR3 spells CASSLGQGTEQYF. The CDR3 nucleotides are TGTGCCAGCAGCTTAGGGCAGGGAACCGAGCAGTACTTC.

The chain recombines TRBV27 with TRBJ2-3; 7 nucleotides line up with TRBD2. Germline CDR1 reads MNHEY; CDR2 reads SMNVEV (reference sequence). The CDR3 runs 16 residues. The V segment lost 8 bases and the J segment 0 bases; nucleotides outside the gene matches: 11. In DNA form, the CDR3 reads TGTGCCAGCGGAAACCCCCTAGCGGAGAGCACAGATACGCAGTATTTT. Protein sequence: CASGNPLAESTDTQYF.

The chain couples TRBV15 to TRBJ1-1; D unclear. With 0 bases removed from V and 0 bases from J, the gap between germline ends came to 20 bases. The CDR3 extends over 19 amino acids. Germline assignment: CDR1 LNHNV and CDR2 YYDKDF (reference sequence). The CDR3 region has the DNA TGTGCCACCAGCAGAGATACTCCCCGTTTATATAGCATGAACACTGAAGCTTTCTTT. It yields the protein CATSRDTPRLYSMNTEAFF.

The J gene is TRBJ2-2, the V gene TRBV14; D not certain. The V and J ends lost 5 bases and 5 bases respectively, with 9 bases between them. The V gene's germline CDR1 is SGHDN and CDR2 FVKESK. The CDR3 covers 13 residues. CDR3 in amino acids: CASSWTRTGELFF. The CDR3 bases are TGTGCCAGCAGCTGGACCCGGACCGGGGAGCTGTTTTTT.

This clone was seen just once. V usage is TRBV27 and J usage is TRBJ1-1, with TRBD1 matching 8 bases. V lost 5 bases, J lost 5 bases, and 10 bases stayed unmatched. The length of the CDR3 is 15 residues. Germline loops: CDR1 MNHEY, CDR2 SMNVEV (reference sequence). As DNA, the CDR3 is TGTGCCAGCAGTGGACGCCAGGGGGCGAAGACTGAAGCTTTCTTT. Its protein is CASSGRQGAKTEAFF.

The chain employs TRBV27 and TRBJ2-1, with D perhaps TRBD2 (6 bases). CDR1 and CDR2 (germline): MNHEY, SMNVEV (reference sequence). Trimming took 5 bases from V and 9 from J, leaving 20 bases between them. The length of the CDR3 is 15 residues. Written as DNA, the CDR3 is TGTGCCAGCAGTCTCGTCGGGACTTTTGACGGTGAGCAGTTCTTC. It is translated as CASSLVGTFDGEQFF.

The chain carries TRBV4-1 and TRBJ2-7, with D possibly matching TRBD1 (5 bases). Trimming stripped 1 base from V and 6 bases from J, with 10 bases between. This CDR3 comprises 13 residues. The germline V gene encodes CDR1 MGHRA and CDR2 YSYEKL. Written as DNA, the CDR3 is TGCGCCAGCAGCCAAGGGCAGGGCTCCGAGCAGTACTTC. Translated: CASSQGQGSEQYF.

The chain joins TRBV5-4 to TRBJ1-5; D unresolved. This CDR3 is 14 amino acids long. Germline V gene lookup returns CDR1 SGHNT and CDR2 YYREEE (reference sequence). The V end lost 4 bases, the J end lost 7 bases, and 15 bases lay between the germline ends. The CDR3 is CASSIGPAGQPQHF. CDR3 nucleotide sequence: TGTGCCAGCAGCATAGGGCCCGCTGGGCAGCCCCAGCATTTT.

This sequence joins TRBV9 and TRBJ2-1; TRBD2 agrees at 8 bases. This CDR3 has 16 residues. Losses at the gene ends were 4 bases for V and 5 bases for J; bases not matched to a gene: 11. Per the germline V gene, CDR1 is SGDLS and CDR2 is YYNGEE. The CDR3 loop reads CASSYPEREPHNEQFF. In nucleotides, the CDR3 is TGTGCCAGCAGCTACCCCGAGCGGGAGCCCCACAATGAGCAGTTCTTC.

The J gene is TRBJ2-1, the V gene TRBV5-1, with 8 bases that match TRBD2. Trimming cost V 0 bases and J 4 bases; bases outside gene matches: 3. This CDR3 contains 15 residues. Germline V lookup: CDR1 SGHRS, CDR2 YFSETQ. The CDR3 DNA is TGCGCCAGCAGCTTGGCGGGAGGGCAATACAATGAGCAGTTCTTC. Its protein is CASSLAGGQYNEQFF. Full variable domain (rest looked up from reference TRBV5-1 and TRBJ2-1): KAGVTQTPRYLIKTRGQQVTLSCSPISGHRSVSWYQQTPGQGLQFLFEYFSETQRNKGNFPGRFSGRQFSNSRSEMNVSTLELGDSALYLCASSLAGGQYNEQFFGPGTRLTVL.

This chain joins TRBV15 and TRBJ2-7; a weak D match, TRBD2 (5 bases). The V and J ends lost 3 bases and 3 bases respectively, with 9 bases between them. Germline V lookup: CDR1 LNHNV, CDR2 YYDKDF (reference sequence). CDR3 size: 13 residues. This chain's CDR3 is CATSSAGIYEQYF. The CDR3 bases are TGTGCCACCAGCAGCGCCGGGATCTACGAGCAGTACTTC.

The chain is built from TRBV27 and TRBJ2-1; 7 positions match TRBD1. The V gene end was trimmed by 4 bases and the J gene end by 4 bases; junction bases not matched to a gene: 10. Germline assignment: CDR1 MNHEY and CDR2 SMNVEV (reference sequence). This CDR3 has 16 amino acids. The CDR3 DNA reads as TGTGCCAGCAGTTCCCCCCGGGACAGCACGTACAATGAGCAGTTCTTC. Translating it yields CASSSPRDSTYNEQFF.

The chain carries TRBV28 and TRBJ2-3; 8 nucleotides align to TRBD2. Germline loops: CDR1 MDHEN, CDR2 SYDVKM. The CDR3 has 14 amino acids. Trimming removed 7 bases from V and 1 base from J; junction bases left unmatched: 4. This CDR3 is CASKTSDGTDTQYF. The CDR3 coding sequence is TGTGCCAGCAAGACTAGCGACGGCACAGATACGCAGTATTTT.